The 29 T cell receptor beta chains below were found in one sample sequenced in a study of glioma-infiltrating T cells. Using RNA template, CDR3s of TCR alpha and beta were amplified with iRepertoire arm-PCR. MiXCR was run by TCRdb on the multiplex PCR reads, yielding one entry per CDR3 protein. This sample carries under 200,000 distinct CDR3 sequences, around 40% of them seen once, and the ten largest clones take 5.2%. The specimen sequenced was glioma tissue, nonneoplastic brain tissue, or PBMCs (not recorded which). Receptors originate from a human donor with low-grade glioma or glioblastoma, undergoing nonglioma brain surgery, or in good health (not recorded which).

As concerns this clonotype: At one of its ends the junction is not consistent with the germline gene, which may arise from a read error. This chain links TRBV25-1 with TRBJ2-5; possibly TRBD1 for D (6 bases). Per the germline V gene, CDR1 is MGHDK and CDR2 is SYGVNS. The length of the CDR3 is 16 residues. CDR3 nucleotides: TGTGACAGCAGTGACCCTGGAGGTGGACAGCAAGAGACCCAGTACTTC. Its protein product is CDSSDPGGGQQETQYF.

This clonotype was seen ten or more times. The V gene is TRBV20-1, the J gene TRBJ1-2; TRBD1 might be the D (6 bases). Germline V lookup: CDR1 DFQATT, CDR2 SNEGSKA (reference sequence). The V end lost 6 bases, the J end lost 5 bases, and 10 bases lay between the germline ends. The CDR3 is made up of 11 amino acids. CDR3 sequence reads: CSARQAYGYTF. The CDR3, as DNA: TGCAGTGCCAGACAGGCTTATGGCTACACCTTC.

This clonotype was seen repeatedly, ten times or more. V usage is TRBV2 and J usage is TRBJ2-1; D is unresolved. This CDR3 contains 11 residues. V shed 2 bases and J shed 12 bases, with 8 bases lying between them. The germline V gene has CDR1 SNHLY and CDR2 FYNNEI. CDR3 sequence: CASSERLSQFF. CDR3 nucleotides: TGTGCCAGCAGTGAACGACTCTCGCAGTTCTTC. The full variable domain, its missing parts supplied by reference TRBV2 and TRBJ2-1, is EPEVTQTPSHQVTQMGQEVILRCVPISNHLYFYWYRQILGQKVEFLVSFYNNEISEKSEIFDDQFSVERPDGSNFTLKIRSTKLEDSAMYFCASSERLSQFFGPGTRLTVL.

This chain connects TRBV6-5 to TRBJ2-3, with D perhaps matching TRBD2 (7 bases). V lost 6 bases and J 6 bases, leaving 31 bases between the germline ends. There are 19 residues in the CDR3. Germline V CDR1 and CDR2: MNHEY, SVGAGI. CDR3 sequence reads: CASSRAGRGGTGADDTQYF. The CDR3 bases are TGTGCCAGCAGCCGAGCGGGGCGCGGAGGAACGGGGGCGGATGATACGCAGTATTTT.

This clonotype was observed at least ten times. The chain uses TRBV28 and TRBJ2-7, with D maybe TRBD2 (6 bases). Trimming pared 2 bases from V and 6 bases from J, leaving 8 bases between. CDR1 is MDHEN and CDR2 is SYDVKM in the germline V gene. The CDR3 is made up of 12 amino acids. The CDR3 sequence: CASSLRGGEQYF. The CDR3 nucleotides are TGTGCCAGCAGTTTAAGGGGAGGCGAGCAGTACTTC.

This clonotype appeared a few times. A read error may be the cause here, since a much bigger clone is one base away. The rearrangement joins TRBV27 to TRBJ2-3; TRBD1 might be the D (6 bases). V lost 5 bases to trimming and J lost 0 bases, with 15 bases between them. Germline CDR1 MNHEY, CDR2 SMNVEV (reference sequence). This CDR3 region has 16 residues. The CDR3 sequence: CASSPIGQLSTDTQYF. The CDR3 coding sequence is TGTGCCAGCAGTCCTATCGGACAGCTTAGCACAGATACGCAGTATTTT.

Turning to this clonotype: One base away lies a much larger clone, so this may be a sequencing read error. This chain links TRBV3-1 with TRBJ1-5; D gene uncertain. The CDR3 is 15 residues long. Per germline, CDR1 LGHDT and CDR2 YNNKEL (reference sequence). CDR3 residues: CASIQWQNSNQPQHF. CDR3 DNA: TGTGCCAGCATCCAATGGCAGAATAGCAATCAGCCCCAGCATTTT.

This clonotype was seen at least ten times. V usage is TRBV20-1 and J usage is TRBJ2-7; D may correspond to TRBD1 or TRBD2 (5 bases each). The CDR3 extends over 15 amino acids. Germline CDR1 and CDR2: DFQATT and SNEGSKA (reference sequence). Trimming took off 6 bases at V and 3 bases at J, with 21 bases between the two ends. The chain's CDR3 is CSAQVGRGDSYEQYF. The CDR3 nucleotides read TGCAGTGCCCAGGTGGGGCGAGGGGATAGCTACGAGCAGTACTTC.

This clonotype is a singleton in its sample. The chain carries TRBV11-3 and TRBJ2-1, with TRBD2 as a possible D gene (5 bases). Germline assignment: CDR1 SGHNT and CDR2 YENEEA. The CDR3 covers 15 residues. Trimming took 4 bases from V and 7 from J, leaving 17 bases between them. The CDR3: CASSSSGIGWNEQFF. Written as DNA, the CDR3 is TGTGCCAGCAGCTCCTCGGGGATTGGTTGGAATGAGCAGTTCTTC.

This clonotype was seen ten or more times. The chain has TRBV4-1 and TRBJ2-3; 8 nucleotides match TRBD1. The CDR3 totals 15 residues. After removal of 4 bases from V and 6 bases from J, the junction contained 9 bases not matched to a gene. CDR1 MGHRA and CDR2 YSYEKL come from the germline V gene. The CDR3 loop is CASSRDRGSGDTQYF. As DNA, the CDR3 is TGCGCCAGCAGCCGCGACAGGGGTTCTGGTGATACGCAGTATTTT.

On this clonotype: With a much larger clone just one base away, this may be a read error. The CDR3 DNA sequence: TGTGCCAGCAGTCTAAATACGGGACTCCGGGAAAATGGGCAGTTCTTC. Protein: CASSLNTGLRENGQFF. The chain combines TRBV28 with TRBJ2-1; D is perhaps TRBD2 (6 bases). Per the germline V gene, CDR1 is MDHEN and CDR2 is SYDVKM. CDR3 size: 16 residues.

DNA of the CDR3: TGTGCCAGCAGCCCGACTAGAGGATACGAGCAGTACTTC. Translating it yields CASSPTRGYEQYF. The rearrangement joins TRBV6-6 to TRBJ2-7; weak D call: TRBD2 (6 bases). Germline V gene data show CDR1 as MNHNY and CDR2 as SVGAGI (reference sequence). V shed 6 bases and J shed 4 bases, with 13 bases lying between them. This CDR3 spans 13 amino acids.

In its sample, this clonotype was seen many times. This chain uses TRBV2 with TRBJ2-3; D is unresolved. The CDR3 spans 13 residues. V lost 6 bases and J lost 2, with 9 bases in between. The germline V gene has CDR1 SNHLY and CDR2 FYNNEI. The CDR3 sequence is CASRADLTDTQYF. The CDR3 nucleotides read TGTGCCAGCAGGGCAGATCTCACAGATACGCAGTATTTT. Drawing the rest from reference TRBV2 and TRBJ2-3, the complete variable domain is EPEVTQTPSHQVTQMGQEVILRCVPISNHLYFYWYRQILGQKVEFLVSFYNNEISEKSEIFDDQFSVERPDGSNFTLKIRSTKLEDSAMYFCASRADLTDTQYFGPGTRLTVL.

For this clonotype: A read error may account for a junction end that differs from germline. This rearrangement joins TRBV28 to TRBJ1-1, with D hard to call. The CDR3 spans 14 residues. Germline CDR1 and CDR2: MDHEN and SYDVKM. Here the CDR3 DNA reads TGTGCCAGCAGTCGACTGCTTCCGGGATCCAAAGCTTCCTTT. This translates into CASSRLLPGSKASF.

Only a few counts were recorded for this clonotype. This sequence may be a read error, since a much larger clone differs from it by one base. This sequence joins TRBV6-6 and TRBJ2-5, with D perhaps TRBD2 (6 bases). CDR1 MNHNY and CDR2 SVGAGI come from the germline V gene (reference sequence). The CDR3 has 17 residues. DNA for the CDR3: TGTGCCAGCAGTTACTCGAGTTTGGCGGGAAGCAAAGAGACCAAGTACTTC. Its translation: CASSYSSLAGSKETKYF.

Comments on this clonotype: A much larger clone is a single base away; this may be a read error. The chain couples TRBV2 to TRBJ2-1, with 9 bases aligning to TRBD1. The CDR3 runs 13 residues. Trimming took 9 bases from V and 3 from J; bases not matched to a gene: 3. Germline V CDR1 and CDR2: SNHLY, FYNNEI. CDR3 loop: CARRDRDYNEQFF. As DNA, the CDR3 is TGTGCCAGACGGGACAGGGACTACAATGAGCAGTTCTTC. Variable domain in full (rest from reference TRBV2 and TRBJ2-1): EPEVTQTPSHQVTQMGQEVILRCVPISNHLYFYWYRQILGQKVEFLVSFYNNEISEKSEIFDDQFSVERPDGSNFTLKIRSTKLEDSAMYFCARRDRDYNEQFFGPGTRLTVL.

This clonotype was counted many times. The rearrangement joins TRBV28 to TRBJ2-7; the D gene could be TRBD1 or TRBD2 (6 bases each). Germline CDR1 and CDR2: MDHEN and SYDVKM. This CDR3 spans 17 amino acids. V was clipped by 4 bases and J by 2 bases, with 21 bases between them. Here the CDR3 DNA reads TGTGCCAGCAGTTCCCAAGGGGGGCAGCTTATTACCTACGAGCAGTACTTC. This translates into CASSSQGGQLITYEQYF.

Turning to this clonotype: One junction end does not reproduce the germline sequence, and a read error may be involved. The genes are TRBV6-2 or TRBV6-3 and TRBJ1-2; no reliable D call. The germline V gene has CDR1 MNHEY and CDR2 SVGEGT. There are 14 residues in the CDR3. The CDR3, as DNA: TGTGTCAGCAGTTATTATAGCGGGAGCGAGGGCTACACCTTC. Translated: CVSSYYSGSEGYTF.

For this clonotype: Here the CDR3 omits its conserved ending phenylalanine or tryptophan, so a read error is the likely source. The chain carries TRBV28 and TRBJ1-4; 8 nucleotides match TRBD1. The germline CDR1 and CDR2 sequences are MDHEN and SYDVKM. The CDR3 is 13 amino acids. V lost 7 bases and J lost 7; bases outside the gene matches: 5. CDR3 protein: CASKDRGVEKLFS. The CDR3 nucleotides are TGTGCCAGCAAAGACAGGGGAGTTGAAAAACTGTTTTCT.

There are a few counts of this clonotype. This rearrangement joins TRBV6-6 to TRBJ2-2; 8 nucleotides agree with TRBD1. This CDR3 is built from 16 residues. The germline gives CDR1 MNHNY, CDR2 SVGAGI (reference sequence). The J segment lost 3 bases and the V segment lost 2 bases, leaving 5 bases of the junction unmatched. The CDR3 loop is CASSYPQGAHTGELFF. CDR3 in DNA: TGTGCCAGCAGTTACCCGCAGGGGGCCCACACCGGGGAGCTGTTTTTT.

This clonotype has a count of ten or more. The chain employs TRBV7-9 and TRBJ2-1, with D tentatively TRBD2 (5 bases). The length of the CDR3 is 15 residues. V lost 6 bases, J lost 7 bases, and 19 bases lay in between. Germline loops: CDR1 SEHNR, CDR2 FQNEAQ (reference sequence). The CDR3 protein is CASSYLAGAVNEQFF. CDR3 nucleotide sequence: TGTGCCAGCAGTTACCTAGCAGGAGCTGTGAATGAGCAGTTCTTC. Filled out from reference TRBV7-9 and TRBJ2-1, the complete variable domain reads DTGVSQNPRHKITKRGQNVTFRCDPISEHNRLYWYRQTLGQGPEFLTYFQNEAQLEKSRLLSDRFSAERPKGSFSTLEIQRTEQGDSAMYLCASSYLAGAVNEQFFGPGTRLTVL.

Points on this clonotype: Just one base apart from a much larger clone, this may be a read error. This rearrangement joins TRBV20-1 to TRBJ1-3; D is ambiguous. The CDR3 has 15 residues. Germline CDR1 DFQATT, CDR2 SNEGSKA (reference sequence). Trimming shortened V by 3 bases and J by 4 bases, and 16 bases separated the two germline ends. The CDR3, as DNA: TGCAGTGCTAGTGATTTAAGGGCAGGAGGAAACACCATATATTTT. Translation gives CSASDLRAGGNTIYF.

The chain links TRBV18 to TRBJ2-3, with TRBD2 identical over 10 bases. After removal of 6 bases from V and 3 bases from J, the junction contained 0 bases not matched to a gene. The CDR3 consists of 13 residues. Germline V lookup: CDR1 KGHSH, CDR2 LQKENI. The CDR3 coding sequence is TGTGCCAGCTCGACTAGCGGGACAGATACGCAGTATTTT. Translated, it gives CASSTSGTDTQYF.

The CDR3, as DNA: TGTGCCAGCAGCTTAGACCGCAATTACGAGCAGTACTTC. This translates into CASSLDRNYEQYF. The rearrangement uses TRBV11-3 and TRBJ2-7, with unresolved D. Germline CDR1 and CDR2: SGHNT and YENEEA. The germline V and J ends were trimmed by 0 bases and 4 bases, with 7 bases remaining between them. The CDR3 is 13 amino acids.

The sample holds many counts of this clonotype. The chain recombines TRBV20-1 with TRBJ2-7; 9 bases align to TRBD1. Germline V lookup: CDR1 DFQATT, CDR2 SNEGSKA (reference sequence). The J segment lost 0 bases and the V segment lost 4 bases, leaving 4 bases of the junction unmatched. The CDR3 runs to 14 residues. The CDR3 bases are TGCAGTGCTACGGGACAGGGTTACTCCTACGAGCAGTACTTC. Translated, it gives CSATGQGYSYEQYF.

This chain links TRBV28 with TRBJ1-5; TRBD1 matches 9 bases. V shed 8 bases and J 7 bases; nucleotides not matched to a gene: 24. The CDR3 extends over 19 amino acids. Germline CDR1 MDHEN, CDR2 SYDVKM. The CDR3 bases are TGTGCCAGCCGCTCCATCTTGGGGGTGGGGACAGGGAGGGAACAGCCCCAGCATTTT. Its protein is CASRSILGVGTGREQPQHF.

This clonotype has ten or more counts. CDR3 DNA sequence: TGTGCCAGCAGCTTAACGGCCTTAGCCCACACAGATACGCAGTATTTT. The encoded protein is CASSLTALAHTDTQYF. The V call is TRBV7-9, the J call TRBJ2-3, with D hard to call. The germline V gene has CDR1 SEHNR and CDR2 FQNEAQ (reference sequence). The CDR3 runs 16 residues. Trimming removed 2 bases from V and 2 bases from J, with 14 bases in between.

Many counts were recorded for this clonotype. The chain combines TRBV20-1 with TRBJ2-1; D unclear. This CDR3 has 13 residues. Deletions cut 5 bases from V and 7 bases from J, with 15 bases between. CDR1 DFQATT and CDR2 SNEGSKA come from the germline V gene (reference sequence). The CDR3 loop reads CSADRASKNEQFF. The CDR3 region has the DNA TGCAGTGCTGACCGGGCCTCTAAAAATGAGCAGTTCTTC.

This clonotype was found many times. The chain uses TRBV19 and TRBJ2-7; D is perhaps TRBD2 (6 bases). The germline V gene encodes CDR1 LNHDA and CDR2 SQIVND (reference sequence). The CDR3 spans 14 residues. Trimming left V 3 bases short and J 0 bases short, with 9 bases between. CDR3 nucleotide sequence: TGTGCCAGTAGTATTGACGGGAGCTCCTACGAGCAGTACTTC. It translates to CASSIDGSSYEQYF.